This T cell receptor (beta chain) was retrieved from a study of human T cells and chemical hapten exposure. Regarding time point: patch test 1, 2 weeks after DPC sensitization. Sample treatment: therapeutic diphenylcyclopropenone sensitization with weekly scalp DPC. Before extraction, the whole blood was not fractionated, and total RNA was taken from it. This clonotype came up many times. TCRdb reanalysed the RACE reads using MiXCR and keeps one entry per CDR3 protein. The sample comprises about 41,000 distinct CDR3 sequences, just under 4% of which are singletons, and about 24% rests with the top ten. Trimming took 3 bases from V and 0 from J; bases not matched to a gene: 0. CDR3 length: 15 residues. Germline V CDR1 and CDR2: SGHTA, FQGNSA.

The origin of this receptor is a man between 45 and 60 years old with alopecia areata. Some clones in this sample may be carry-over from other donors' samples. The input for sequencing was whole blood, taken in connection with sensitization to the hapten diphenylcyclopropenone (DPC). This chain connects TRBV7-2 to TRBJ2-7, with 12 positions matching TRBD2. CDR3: CASSLTSGSSYEQYF. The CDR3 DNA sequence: TGTGCCAGCAGCTTGACTAGCGGGAGCTCCTACGAGCAGTACTTC.